There are many counts of the clone carrying this T cell receptor (beta chain). Its antigen is as yet unknown. The authors made TCR cDNA by 5'RACE template switching, adding a universal primer site and UMIs. TCRdb redid the calling of the 5' RACE reads with MiXCR, one entry per CDR3 protein. The profile shows approximately 70,000 distinct CDR3 sequences, under 8% of them singletons. The data originate from a study of T cells after yellow fever vaccination. Study observations and caveats: The bulk population could contribute abundant contaminating clonotypes to FACS-sorted repertoires. Peak timing came faster in the weaker secondary response, day 5 versus 15. A large majority of primary-vaccination clones showed up again after the booster (96% CD4, roughly 91% CD8).

Deletions cut 0 bases from V and 0 bases from J, with 8 bases between. CDR3 size: 15 residues. Germline CDR1 and CDR2: SGHAT and FQNNGV. This sample comprised CD8+ T cells sorted from PBMCs, obtained about 49 days after the first yellow fever vaccination. This clonotype was sampled from a man aged 18-30 years who received the YFV17D yellow fever vaccine. The V gene is TRBV11-2, the J gene TRBJ2-5; D tentatively fits TRBD1 or TRBD2 (6 bases each). CDR3 coding DNA: TGTGCCAGCAGCTTAGACGGGGGCCACCAAGAGACCCAGTACTTC. Amino acids: CASSLDGGHQETQYF.